This T cell receptor (beta chain) was identified in a study of blood T cells in healthy people across ages. A J-beta primer mix and a sample-barcoded 5' primer were used in a second PCR of roughly 7 to 12 cycles. TCRdb reprocessed the 5' RACE reads with MiXCR, giving one entry per CDR3 protein. The data show about 750,000 distinct CDR3 sequences, about 55% seen once. The V gene end was trimmed by 2 bases and the J gene end by 4 bases; junction bases not matched to a gene: 2. The CDR3 covers 15 residues. Germline CDR1 SGHTA, CDR2 FQGNSA. Every sample yielded at least 6 million isolated PBMCs. What was sequenced was blood. This clonotype originated in a man aged 80 or over in good health. The chain recombines TRBV7-2 with TRBJ2-1; 10 bases are a match to TRBD2. CDR3 sequence: CASSLLLAGYNEQFF. CDR3 sequence (DNA): TGTGCCAGCAGCTTATTACTAGCGGGATACAATGAGCAGTTCTTC.